Listed below are T cell receptor beta chains from one sample, sequenced in a study of blood T cells in healthy people across ages. MiXCR, applied by TCRdb to the 5' RACE reads, yields one record per CDR3 protein. The repertoire holds under 800,000 distinct CDR3 sequences, with 35% to 45% as singletons. Sample: blood. These receptors originate from a woman in her sixties or seventies in good health. Each CDR3 is given with its conserved first and last residue. A D gene is named only where the DNA matches it firmly. Size values are once, few and many counts, or a class for expanded clones, and some rows have none.

>TRBD2|TRBJ2-7|NA|TRBV13
TGTGCCAGCAGCTTAGGGCTAGCGGGAGAGGTATTCGACGACATTTCCTACAATGAGCAGTACTTC
CASSLGLAGEVFDDISYNEQYF
>TRBD2|TRBJ2-3|few|TRBV10-3
TGTGCCATCAGTGGTCAAGCGGGAGAGGGTTACACAGATACGCAGTATTTT
CAISGQAGEGYTDTQYF
>NA|TRBJ1-2|NA|TRBV7-3
TGTGCCAGCAGCCCATACAGGGTTAGGGACGAGGAGGGCTACACCTTC
CASSPYRVRDEEGYTF
>TRBD1|TRBJ2-7|NA|TRBV29-1
TGCAGCGTTGAGGGGTTAAACAGGGGGCCCTACAATGAGCAGTACTTC
CSVEGLNRGPYNEQYF
>NA|TRBJ2-5|many|TRBV20-1
TGCAGTGCTAGAGATCAACGGTTGCCTCACCTACGGGCCCAGTACTTC
CSARDQRLPHLRAQYF
>NA|TRBJ2-2|once|TRBV6-1
TGTGCCAGCAGCAGGGCCCGCTGGGACACCGGGGAGCTGTTTTTT
CASSRARWDTGELFF
>NA|TRBJ2-3|few|TRBV20-1
TGCAGTGCCCCGAAGAGGCGAGAAGATACGCAGTATTTT
CSAPKRREDTQYF
>TRBD1|TRBJ2-1|few|TRBV5-6
TGTGCCAGCAGCTTGGTCCGTGATACAGGGGGCGTATGGAATGAGCAGTTCTTC
CASSLVRDTGGVWNEQFF
>NA|TRBJ2-3|NA|TRBV14
TGTGCCAGCAGCCGAGGGACATATTCTAGCACAGATACGCAGTATTTT
CASSRGTYSSTDTQYF
>NA|TRBJ1-2|NA|TRBV29-1
TGCAGCGTGACTGGACGGTCAAACTATGGCTACACCTTC
CSVTGRSNYGYTF
>NA|TRBJ2-7|many|TRBV6-2/TRBV6-3
TGTGCCAGCGGACCGTGGGACAATAGCTACGAGCAGTACTTC
CASGPWDNSYEQYF
>NA|TRBJ2-7|few|TRBV29-1
TGCAGCCAGAAGGGCGGCCATGAGCAGTACTTC
CSQKGGHEQYF
>NA|TRBJ2-3|NA|TRBV7-3
TGTGCCAGCAGCCGTCGACAGGCAGTTCGAGATACGCAGTATTTT
CASSRRQAVRDTQYF
>NA|TRBJ2-1|few|TRBV7-8
TGTGCCAGCAGCTTAAATTCGGATAGCTCCTACAATGAGCAGTTCTTC
CASSLNSDSSYNEQFF
>NA|TRBJ2-1|NA|TRBV29-1
TGCAGCGTTGTGGCCACCAATGAGCAGTTCTTC
CSVVATNEQFF
>TRBD2|TRBJ2-7|once|TRBV3-1
TGTGCCAGCAGCCAAGCGGGGACTAGCTTGGGGGGCGAGCAGTACTTC
CASSQAGTSLGGEQYF
>NA|TRBJ2-2|NA|TRBV27
TGTGCCAGCAGTTTATATAGCTTAGTCGGTGCCGGGGAGCTGTTTTTT
CASSLYSLVGAGELFF
>TRBD1|TRBJ2-5|NA|TRBV20-1
TGCAGTGCTAGACGACAGGGTTCGGACAATGAGCAGTACTTC
CSARRQGSDNEQYF
>TRBD2|TRBJ2-3|NA|TRBV5-4
TGTGCCATCGATAGACTAGCGGAGGCTCCAGATACGCAGTATTTT
CAIDRLAEAPDTQYF
>NA|TRBJ2-7|few|TRBV14
TGTGCCAGCAGGTTATCGGGGGCGTATTCCTACGAGCAGTACTTC
CASRLSGAYSYEQYF
>NA|TRBJ1-2|NA|TRBV5-1
TGCGCCAGCAGCTTTTCTCCGGCAGCCTATGGCTACACCTTC
CASSFSPAAYGYTF
>NA|TRBJ2-7|NA|TRBV3-1
TGTGCCAGCAGCGAGACCCCGGCAGTTGTTATCGAGCAGTACTTC
CASSETPAVVIEQYF
>NA|TRBJ2-1|NA|TRBV21-1
TGTGCCAGCAGCAAAATGTTGGGACAGGGAACCTACAATGAGCAGTTCTTC
CASSKMLGQGTYNEQFF
>NA|TRBJ2-1|NA|TRBV29-1
TGCAGCGGGTTGCAATACAATGAGCAGTTCTTC
CSGLQYNEQFF
>TRBD1|TRBJ2-7|many|TRBV7-3
TGTGCCAGCAGCCAATCTCCGGGGACAGCCTACGAGCAGTACTTC
CASSQSPGTAYEQYF
>NA|TRBJ1-5|few|TRBV7-9
TGTGCCAGCAGCATAGGGGGACCCCAGCATTTT
CASSIGGPQHF
>TRBD1|TRBJ1-1|few|TRBV20-1
TGCAGTGCTGTTGGACAGGGGGACACTGAAGCTTTCTTT
CSAVGQGDTEAFF
>NA|TRBJ2-4|NA|TRBV29-1
TGCAGCGTTGCCGAGGGACTAGCCAAAAACATTCAGTACTTC
CSVAEGLAKNIQYF
>NA|TRBJ2-1|once|TRBV12-3/TRBV12-4
TGTGCCAGCAGTGTGTCGCAAAGCTGCTACAATGAGCAGTTCTTC
CASSVSQSCYNEQFF
>NA|TRBJ2-3|NA|TRBV14
TGTGCCAGCAGCCAAGATCGCCTAGCGTATAGCACAGATACGCAGTATTTT
CASSQDRLAYSTDTQYF
>NA|TRBJ2-7|NA|TRBV28
TGTGCCAGCAGTTTTTCCCGATACGAGCAGTACTTC
CASSFSRYEQYF
>NA|TRBJ2-1|NA|TRBV10-3
TGTGCCATCACCTCGGGACCTTACAATGAGCAGTTCTTC
CAITSGPYNEQFF
>TRBD1|TRBJ1-2|NA|TRBV5-6
TGTGCCAGCAGCTTGGTCGGCACAGGGGACGGCTACACCTTC
CASSLVGTGDGYTF